This TCR beta chain was found in a study of radiation and T cells in renal cell carcinoma. Study-wide points: Baseline intratumoral clonotype presence is unknown without pretreatment biopsies.

Notes on this clone: What it binds is not known.

Germline V gives CDR1 SGHTA, CDR2 FQGTGA. Trimming took off 5 bases at V and 9 bases at J, with 26 bases between the two ends. The CDR3 totals 17 residues. The assay was immunoSEQ multiplex PCR, and TCRdb's table has in-frame clones only and misses some. The sample has 120,000 or so clones; about 81% are singletons. The time point is: blood 2 weeks post-SBRT. Regarding treatment: 15 Gy SBRT to primary tumor, nephrectomy 4 weeks later. V is TRBV7-3 and J is TRBJ2-1, with TRBD2 as a possible D gene (7 bases). Sequencing was performed on blood, taken from a patient whose treatment included radiotherapy and nephrectomy. The origin of this receptor is a man aged 50-60 years with renal cell carcinoma. CDR3 nucleotide sequence: TGTGCCAGCAGCCGTACCCCGGGTAGGGGGGGGGAGATTGAGCAGTTCTTC. It translates to CASSRTPGRGGEIEQFF.